These 10 T cell receptor beta chains were sequenced from one sample in a study of OX40 agonist ivuxolimab in advanced cancers. Here immunoSEQ multiplex PCR was the method, and the copy in TCRdb shows in-frame clones only, minus some. Of about 57,000 clones listed, approximately 86% are singletons. The sequenced sample was CD4+ or CD8+ T cells sorted from blood, obtained in a trial of the OX40 agonist ivuxolimab. The receptors here all came from an adult with an advanced solid tumor such as melanoma, head and neck, liver or kidney cancer.

The chain couples TRBV18 to TRBJ1-6, with 8 bases fitting TRBD1. Germline V gene lookup returns CDR1 KGHSH and CDR2 LQKENI. The V segment lost 6 bases and the J segment 8 bases; nucleotides outside the gene matches: 9. The CDR3 is made up of 15 amino acids. CDR3 nucleotide sequence: TGTGCCAGCTCCCCCCGGACAGGGTGGGATTCACCCCTCCACTTT. Encoded protein: CASSPRTGWDSPLHF.

This clone was detected a few times. The chain combines TRBV7-6 with TRBJ2-1; TRBD2 agrees at 8 bases. This CDR3 has 15 amino acids. The germline CDR1 and CDR2 sequences are SGHVS and FNYEAQ. The trim removed 4 bases at V and 5 bases at J, leaving 7 bases unmatched. The CDR3 region is CASSSLWRGDNEQFF. The CDR3 DNA sequence: TGTGCCAGCAGCTCCCTGTGGCGGGGGGACAATGAGCAGTTCTTC. The full variable domain, its missing parts supplied by reference TRBV7-6 and TRBJ2-1, is GAGVSQSPRYKVTKRGQDVALRCDPISGHVSLYWYRQALGQGPEFLTYFNYEAQQDKSGLPNDRFSAERPEGSISTLTIQRTEQRDSAMYRCASSSLWRGDNEQFFGPGTRLTVL.

V usage is TRBV5-4 and J usage is TRBJ2-3; D ambiguous. The V end was cut by 4 bases, the J end by 5 bases, with 11 bases between. Germline V CDR1 and CDR2: SGHNT, YYREEE (reference sequence). The CDR3 length is 13 residues. CDR3 sequence: CASSPMSGDTQYF. The CDR3 DNA reads TGTGCCAGCAGCCCAATGAGTGGAGATACGCAGTATTTT. The full variable domain, in which reference TRBV5-4 and TRBJ2-3 provide the parts outside the CDR3, is ETGVTQSPTHLIKTRGQQVTLRCSSQSGHNTVSWYQQALGQGPQFIFQYYREEENGRGNFPPRFSGLQFPNYSSELNVNALELDDSALYLCASSPMSGDTQYFGPGTRLTVL.

This chain uses TRBV6-5 with TRBJ1-2; 10 nucleotides align to TRBD1. J lost 5 bases, V lost 7 bases, and 10 bases had no gene match. The germline CDR1 and CDR2 sequences are MNHEY and SVGAGI. The length of the CDR3 is 15 residues. The CDR3 DNA reads TGTGCCAGCAATCCGGGACAGGGGATGAGTTATGGCTACACCTTC. It yields the protein CASNPGQGMSYGYTF.

This clone was seen a single time. This chain links TRBV6-1 with TRBJ2-1; D unclear. Germline V gene lookup returns CDR1 MNHNS and CDR2 SASEGT. Trimming stripped 7 bases from V and 6 bases from J, with 16 bases between. This CDR3 is 14 amino acids long. The CDR3 nucleotides read TGTGCCAGCACGATCGAGTTAGTTCTCAATGAGCAGTTCTTC. The encoded protein is CASTIELVLNEQFF.

This clone has just one count. The chain is built from TRBV6-1 and TRBJ2-1, with 12 bases fitting TRBD2. The CDR3 is made up of 12 amino acids. The ends lost 6 bases at V and 11 bases at J; junction bases unmatched: 2. From germline, CDR1 is MNHNS and CDR2 SASEGT. The CDR3 loop reads CASRTSGSKQFF. The CDR3 nucleotides are TGTGCCAGCAGGACTAGCGGGAGCAAGCAGTTCTTC.

This chain's CDR3 is CATSRGTSSNEQFF. The CDR3 nucleotides read TGTGCCACCAGCAGAGGGACTTCCAGCAATGAGCAGTTCTTC. The chain joins TRBV15 to TRBJ2-1; D possibly corresponds to TRBD2 (5 bases). Trimming took 1 base from V and 6 from J, leaving 10 bases between them. This CDR3 region has 14 residues. The germline V gene has CDR1 LNHNV and CDR2 YYDKDF (reference sequence).

CDR3 amino acids: CSAGRDGEQFF. CDR3 in DNA: TGCAGTGCGGGCCGGGACGGTGAGCAGTTCTTC. The V gene is TRBV20-1, the J gene TRBJ2-1, with D perhaps being TRBD1 or TRBD2 (5 bases each). Germline V gives CDR1 DFQATT, CDR2 SNEGSKA (reference sequence). Trimming took off 6 bases at V and 9 bases at J, with 12 bases between the two ends. CDR3 length equals 11 residues.

The genes are TRBV15 and TRBJ2-1; 13 positions agree with TRBD2. This CDR3 spans 19 amino acids. The trim removed 1 base at V and 7 bases at J, leaving 13 bases unmatched. Germline V CDR1 and CDR2: LNHNV, YYDKDF (reference sequence). The CDR3 here is CATSRGLAGGHMRGNEQFF. In DNA form, the CDR3 reads TGTGCCACCAGCAGAGGACTAGCGGGAGGCCATATGAGGGGGAATGAGCAGTTCTTC.

The rearrangement joins TRBV7-9 to TRBJ2-3; D might be TRBD1 (6 bases). This CDR3 contains 16 residues. The germline V gene has CDR1 SEHNR and CDR2 FQNEAQ (reference sequence). Trimming left V 4 bases short and J 2 bases short, with 16 bases between. Written as DNA, the CDR3 is TGTGCCAGCAGCTCATACGAACAGGGTCCCACAGATACGCAGTATTTT. Translating gives CASSSYEQGPTDTQYF.